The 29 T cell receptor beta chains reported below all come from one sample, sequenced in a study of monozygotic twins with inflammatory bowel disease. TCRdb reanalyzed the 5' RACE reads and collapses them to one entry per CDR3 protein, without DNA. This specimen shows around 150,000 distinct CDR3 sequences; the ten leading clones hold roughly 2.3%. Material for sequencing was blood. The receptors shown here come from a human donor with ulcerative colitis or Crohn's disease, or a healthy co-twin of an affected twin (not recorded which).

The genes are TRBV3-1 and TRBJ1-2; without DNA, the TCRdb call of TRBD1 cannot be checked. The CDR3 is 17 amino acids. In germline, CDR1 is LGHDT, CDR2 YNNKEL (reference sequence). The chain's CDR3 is CASSHLLRGGRSYGYTF.

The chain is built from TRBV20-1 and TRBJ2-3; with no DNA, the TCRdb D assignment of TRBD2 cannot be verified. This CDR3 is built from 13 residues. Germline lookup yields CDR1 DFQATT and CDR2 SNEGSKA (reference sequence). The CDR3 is CSARGRLVNTQYF.

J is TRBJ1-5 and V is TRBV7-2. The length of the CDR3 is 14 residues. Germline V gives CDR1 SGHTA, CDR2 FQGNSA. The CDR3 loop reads CASSSASGNQPQHF.

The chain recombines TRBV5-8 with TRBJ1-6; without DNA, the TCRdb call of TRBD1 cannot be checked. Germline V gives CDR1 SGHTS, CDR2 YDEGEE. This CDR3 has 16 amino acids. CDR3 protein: CASSLLGAFSNSPLHF.

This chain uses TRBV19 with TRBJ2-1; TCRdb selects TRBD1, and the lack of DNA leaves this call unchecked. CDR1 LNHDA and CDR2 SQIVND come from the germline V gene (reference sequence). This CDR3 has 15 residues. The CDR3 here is CASSIRQDVYNEQFF. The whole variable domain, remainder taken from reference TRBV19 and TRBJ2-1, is DGGITQSPKYLFRKEGQNVTLSCEQNLNHDAMYWYRQDPGQGLRLIYYSQIVNDFQKGDIAEGYSVSREKKESFPLTVTSAQKNPTAFYLCASSIRQDVYNEQFFGPGTRLTVL.

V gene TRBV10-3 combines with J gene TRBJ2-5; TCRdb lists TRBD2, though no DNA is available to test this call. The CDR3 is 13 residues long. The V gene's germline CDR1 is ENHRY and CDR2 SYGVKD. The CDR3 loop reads CASSTGLEETQYF.

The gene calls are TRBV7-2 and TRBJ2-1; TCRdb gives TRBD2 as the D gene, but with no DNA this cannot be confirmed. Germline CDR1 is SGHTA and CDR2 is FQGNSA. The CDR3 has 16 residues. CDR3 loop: CASSLGAGRVYNEQFF.

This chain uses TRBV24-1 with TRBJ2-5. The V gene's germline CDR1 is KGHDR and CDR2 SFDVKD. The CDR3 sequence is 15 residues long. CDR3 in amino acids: CATSDPTVPKETQYF.

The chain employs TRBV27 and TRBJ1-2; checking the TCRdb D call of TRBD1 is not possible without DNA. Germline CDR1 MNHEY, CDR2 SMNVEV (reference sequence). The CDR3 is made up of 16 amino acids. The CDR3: CASSLSPLGLDYGYTF.

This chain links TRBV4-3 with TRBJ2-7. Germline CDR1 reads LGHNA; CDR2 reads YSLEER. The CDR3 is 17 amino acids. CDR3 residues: CASSQDLEPRISYEQYF.

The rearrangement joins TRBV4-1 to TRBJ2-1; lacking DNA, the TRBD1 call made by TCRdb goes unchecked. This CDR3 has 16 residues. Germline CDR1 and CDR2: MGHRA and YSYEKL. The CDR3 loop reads CASSQEDRGRYNEQFF.

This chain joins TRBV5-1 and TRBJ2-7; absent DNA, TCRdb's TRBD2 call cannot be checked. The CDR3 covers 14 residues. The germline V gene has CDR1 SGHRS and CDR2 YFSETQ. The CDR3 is CASSSGSESYEQYF.

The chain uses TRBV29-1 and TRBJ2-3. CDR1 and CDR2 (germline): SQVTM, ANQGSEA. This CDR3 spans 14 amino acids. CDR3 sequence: CSGRRTVATDTQYF.

This CDR3 reads CASSLRGGLDIQYF. This chain uses TRBV7-2 with TRBJ2-4; TCRdb names TRBD2, which stays unverified in the absence of DNA. Per the germline V gene, CDR1 is SGHTA and CDR2 is FQGNSA. The CDR3 runs to 14 residues.

CDR3 residues: CASSLQGGRTEAFF. The V call is TRBV4-3, the J call TRBJ1-1. CDR1 and CDR2 (germline): LGHNA, YSLEER. This CDR3 has 14 residues.

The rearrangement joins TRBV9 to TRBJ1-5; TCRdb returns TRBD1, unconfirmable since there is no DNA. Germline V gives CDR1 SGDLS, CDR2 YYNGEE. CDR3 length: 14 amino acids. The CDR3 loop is CASSVDSGNQPQHF.

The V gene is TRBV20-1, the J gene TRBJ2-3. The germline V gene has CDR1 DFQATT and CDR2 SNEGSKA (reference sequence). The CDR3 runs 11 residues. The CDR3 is CSAPTSVTQYF.

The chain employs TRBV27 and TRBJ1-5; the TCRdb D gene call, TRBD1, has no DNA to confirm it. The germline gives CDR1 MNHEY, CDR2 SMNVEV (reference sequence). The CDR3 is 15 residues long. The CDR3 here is CASSPETGSNQPQHF.

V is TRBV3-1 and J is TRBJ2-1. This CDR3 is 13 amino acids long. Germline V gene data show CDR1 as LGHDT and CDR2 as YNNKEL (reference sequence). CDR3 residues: CASRLRLGNEQFF.

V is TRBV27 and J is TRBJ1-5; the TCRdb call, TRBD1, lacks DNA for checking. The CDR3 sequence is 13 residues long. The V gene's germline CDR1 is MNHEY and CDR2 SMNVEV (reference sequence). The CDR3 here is CASGRGGDQPQHF.

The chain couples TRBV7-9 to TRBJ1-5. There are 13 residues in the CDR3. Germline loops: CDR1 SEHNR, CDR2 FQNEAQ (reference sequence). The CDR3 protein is CASSFGSNQPQRF.

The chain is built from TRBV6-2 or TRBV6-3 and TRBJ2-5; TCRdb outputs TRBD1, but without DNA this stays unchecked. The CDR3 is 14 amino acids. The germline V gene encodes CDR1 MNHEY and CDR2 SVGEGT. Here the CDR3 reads CASSLREKQETQYF.

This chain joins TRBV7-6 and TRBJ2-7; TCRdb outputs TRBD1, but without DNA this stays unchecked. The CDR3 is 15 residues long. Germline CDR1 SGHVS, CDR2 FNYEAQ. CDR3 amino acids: CASSPLGSYSYEQYF.

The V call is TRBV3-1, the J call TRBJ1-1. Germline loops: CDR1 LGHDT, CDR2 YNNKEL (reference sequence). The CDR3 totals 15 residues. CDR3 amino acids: CASSQDGGGDTEAFF.

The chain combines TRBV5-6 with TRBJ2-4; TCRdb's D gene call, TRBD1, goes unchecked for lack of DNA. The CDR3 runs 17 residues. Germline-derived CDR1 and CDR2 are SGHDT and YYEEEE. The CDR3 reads CASSHRDRGVAKNIQYF. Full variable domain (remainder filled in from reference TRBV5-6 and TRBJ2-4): DAGVTQSPTHLIKTRGQQVTLRCSPKSGHDTVSWYQQALGQGPQFIFQYYEEEERQRGNFPDRFSGHQFPNYSSELNVNALLLGDSALYLCASSHRDRGVAKNIQYFGAGTRLSVL.

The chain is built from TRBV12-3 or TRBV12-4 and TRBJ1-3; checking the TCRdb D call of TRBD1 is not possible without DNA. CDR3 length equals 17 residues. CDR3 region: CASSPERGLGSGNTIYF.

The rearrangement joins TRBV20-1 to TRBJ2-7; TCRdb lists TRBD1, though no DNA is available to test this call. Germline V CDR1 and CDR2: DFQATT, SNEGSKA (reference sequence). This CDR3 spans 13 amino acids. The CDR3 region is CSARARVLYEQYF.

The CDR3 sequence is CASSSLAGGSDTQYF. The chain combines TRBV18 with TRBJ2-3; the TCRdb D gene call, TRBD2, has no DNA to confirm it. The CDR3 totals 15 residues. The germline CDR1 and CDR2 sequences are KGHSH and LQKENI.

This CDR3 is CASSYGDADNGYYGYTF. The chain has TRBV6-5 and TRBJ1-2. The CDR3 extends over 17 amino acids. Germline V gene data show CDR1 as MNHEY and CDR2 as SVGAGI.